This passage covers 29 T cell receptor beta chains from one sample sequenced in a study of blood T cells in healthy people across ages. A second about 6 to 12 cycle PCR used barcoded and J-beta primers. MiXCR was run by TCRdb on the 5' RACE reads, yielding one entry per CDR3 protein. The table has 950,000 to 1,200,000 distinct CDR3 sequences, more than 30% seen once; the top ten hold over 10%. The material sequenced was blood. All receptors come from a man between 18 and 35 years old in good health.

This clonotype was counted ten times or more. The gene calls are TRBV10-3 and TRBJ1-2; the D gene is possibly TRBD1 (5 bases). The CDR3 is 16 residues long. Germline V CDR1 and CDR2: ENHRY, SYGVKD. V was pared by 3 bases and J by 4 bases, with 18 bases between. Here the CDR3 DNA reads TGTGCCATCAGTGATCCCCTGGGACGAGCGGTCTATGGCTACACCTTC. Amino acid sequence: CAISDPLGRAVYGYTF.

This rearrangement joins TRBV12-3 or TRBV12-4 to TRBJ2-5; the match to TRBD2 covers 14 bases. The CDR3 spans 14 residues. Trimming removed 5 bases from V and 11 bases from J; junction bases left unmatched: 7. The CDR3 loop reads CASSPSGLAGEQYF. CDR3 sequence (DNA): TGTGCCAGCAGTCCCTCGGGACTAGCGGGGGAGCAGTACTTC.

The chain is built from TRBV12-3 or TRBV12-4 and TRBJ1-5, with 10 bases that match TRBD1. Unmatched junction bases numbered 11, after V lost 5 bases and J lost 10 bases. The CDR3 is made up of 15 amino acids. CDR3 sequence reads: CASSPTGGGGHPQHF. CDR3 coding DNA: TGTGCCAGCAGTCCGACAGGGGGCGGGGGTCATCCCCAGCATTTT.

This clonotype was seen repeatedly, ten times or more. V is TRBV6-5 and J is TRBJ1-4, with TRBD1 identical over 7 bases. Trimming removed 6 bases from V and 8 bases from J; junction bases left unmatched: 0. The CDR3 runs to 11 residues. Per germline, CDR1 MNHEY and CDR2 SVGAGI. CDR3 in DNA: TGTGCCAGCAGACAGGGGGAAAAACTGTTTTTT. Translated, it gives CASRQGEKLFF.

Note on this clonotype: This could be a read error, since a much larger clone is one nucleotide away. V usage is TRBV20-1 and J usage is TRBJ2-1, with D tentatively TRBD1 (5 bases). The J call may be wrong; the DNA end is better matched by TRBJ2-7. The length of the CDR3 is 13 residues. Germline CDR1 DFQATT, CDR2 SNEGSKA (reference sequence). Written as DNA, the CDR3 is TGCAGTGCTAGAGGGGGCTCCCACAATGAGCAGTACTTC. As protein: CSARGGSHNEQYF.

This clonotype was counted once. CDR3 sequence reads: CASRIDRITDTQYF. The CDR3 coding sequence is TGCGCCAGCCGCATCGACAGGATAACGGATACGCAGTATTTT. The V and J genes are TRBV5-1 and TRBJ2-3; a weak D match, TRBD1 (6 bases). This CDR3 is built from 14 residues. Germline-derived CDR1 and CDR2 are SGHRS and YFSETQ. The V gene lost 7 bases and the J gene lost 6 bases, with 18 bases spanning the gap.

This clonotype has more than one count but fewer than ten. CDR3: CASSPSSLAGGWNWQFF. CDR3 DNA: TGTGCCAGCAGCCCTTCGTCTCTAGCGGGGGGGTGGAATTGGCAGTTCTTC. The genes are TRBV28 and TRBJ2-1; 12 nucleotides align to TRBD2. The trim removed 6 bases at V and 12 bases at J, leaving 18 bases unmatched. Germline V lookup: CDR1 MDHEN, CDR2 SYDVKM. The CDR3 runs to 17 residues.

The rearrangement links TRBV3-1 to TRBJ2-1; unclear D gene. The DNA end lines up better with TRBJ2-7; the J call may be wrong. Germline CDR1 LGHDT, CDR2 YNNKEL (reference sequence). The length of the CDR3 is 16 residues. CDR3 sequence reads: CASSQGLGNSYNEQYF. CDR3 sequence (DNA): TGTGCCAGCAGCCAGGGGTTGGGTAACTCCTACAATGAGCAGTACTTC.

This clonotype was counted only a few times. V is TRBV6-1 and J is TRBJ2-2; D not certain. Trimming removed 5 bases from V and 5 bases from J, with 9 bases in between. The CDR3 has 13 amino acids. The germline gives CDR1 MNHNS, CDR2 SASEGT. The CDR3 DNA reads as TGTGCCAGCAGTCCGACGAGGACCGGGGAGCTGTTTTTT. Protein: CASSPTRTGELFF.

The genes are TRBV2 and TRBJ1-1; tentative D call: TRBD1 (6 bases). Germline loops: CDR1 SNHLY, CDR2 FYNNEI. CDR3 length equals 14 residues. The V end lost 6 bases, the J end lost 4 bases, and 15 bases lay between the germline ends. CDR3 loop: CASRTPGDFTEAFF. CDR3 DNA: TGTGCCAGCAGAACTCCAGGGGACTTCACTGAAGCTTTCTTT. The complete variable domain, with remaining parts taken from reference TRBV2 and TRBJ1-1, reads EPEVTQTPSHQVTQMGQEVILRCVPISNHLYFYWYRQILGQKVEFLVSFYNNEISEKSEIFDDQFSVERPDGSNFTLKIRSTKLEDSAMYFCASRTPGDFTEAFFGQGTRLTVV.

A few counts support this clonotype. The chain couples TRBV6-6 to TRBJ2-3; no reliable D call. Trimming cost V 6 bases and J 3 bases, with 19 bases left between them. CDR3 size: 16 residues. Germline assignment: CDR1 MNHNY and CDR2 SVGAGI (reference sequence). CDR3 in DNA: TGTGCCAGCAGCCCCGGATTATTAGGTGGGACAGATACGCAGTATTTT. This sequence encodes CASSPGLLGGTDTQYF.

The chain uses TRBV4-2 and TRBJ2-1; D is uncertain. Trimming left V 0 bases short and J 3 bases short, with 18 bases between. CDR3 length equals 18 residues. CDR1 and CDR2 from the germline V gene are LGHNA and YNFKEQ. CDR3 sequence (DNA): TGTGCCAGCAGCCAAGACCTTCTATTGGCAGCCAGCTACAATGAGCAGTTCTTC. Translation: CASSQDLLLAASYNEQFF.

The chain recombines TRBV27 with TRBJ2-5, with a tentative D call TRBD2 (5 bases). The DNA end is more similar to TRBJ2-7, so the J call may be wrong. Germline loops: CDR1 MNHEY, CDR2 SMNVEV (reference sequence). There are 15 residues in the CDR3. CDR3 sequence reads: CASSSACLDYYEQYF. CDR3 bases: TGTGCCAGCAGTTCAGCTTGCCTTGACTACTACGAGCAGTACTTC.

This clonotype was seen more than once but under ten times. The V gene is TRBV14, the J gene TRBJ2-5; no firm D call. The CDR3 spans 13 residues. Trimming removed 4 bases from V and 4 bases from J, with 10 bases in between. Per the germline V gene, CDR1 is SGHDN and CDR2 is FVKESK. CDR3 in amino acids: CASSPSGRETQYF. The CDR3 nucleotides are TGTGCCAGCAGCCCCTCGGGCCGAGAGACCCAGTACTTC.

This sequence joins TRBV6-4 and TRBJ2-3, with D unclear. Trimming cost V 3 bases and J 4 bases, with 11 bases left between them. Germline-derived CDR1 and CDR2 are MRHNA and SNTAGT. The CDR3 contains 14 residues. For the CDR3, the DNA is TGTGCCAGCAGTGAGGACCCAGGCCCAGATACGCAGTATTTT. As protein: CASSEDPGPDTQYF.

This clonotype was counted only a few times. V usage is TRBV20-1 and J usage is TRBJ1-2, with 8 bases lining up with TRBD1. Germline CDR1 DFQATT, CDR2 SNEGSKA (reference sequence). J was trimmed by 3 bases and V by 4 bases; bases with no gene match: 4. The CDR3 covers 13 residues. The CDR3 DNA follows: TGCAGTGCTACGACAGGGGTTGACTATGGCTACACCTTC. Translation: CSATTGVDYGYTF.

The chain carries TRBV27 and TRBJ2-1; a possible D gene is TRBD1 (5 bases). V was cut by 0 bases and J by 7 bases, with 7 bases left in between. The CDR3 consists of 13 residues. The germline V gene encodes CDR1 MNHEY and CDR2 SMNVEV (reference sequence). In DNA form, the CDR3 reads TGTGCCAGCAGTTTATCGAAGGGGAATGAGCAGTTCTTC. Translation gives CASSLSKGNEQFF.

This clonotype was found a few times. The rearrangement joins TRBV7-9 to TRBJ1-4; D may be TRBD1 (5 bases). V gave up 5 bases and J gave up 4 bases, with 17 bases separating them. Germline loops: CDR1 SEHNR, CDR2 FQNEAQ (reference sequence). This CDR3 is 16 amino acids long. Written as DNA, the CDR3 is TGTGCCAGCAGCCGGGGGAGCGGGTATCTTAATGAAAAACTGTTTTTT. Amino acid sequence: CASSRGSGYLNEKLFF.

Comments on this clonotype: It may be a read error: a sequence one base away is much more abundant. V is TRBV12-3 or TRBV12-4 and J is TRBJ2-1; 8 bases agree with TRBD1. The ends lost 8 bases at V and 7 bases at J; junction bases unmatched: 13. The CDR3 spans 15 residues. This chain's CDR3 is CASGPITGGNNEQFF. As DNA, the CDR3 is TGTGCCAGCGGCCCTATAACAGGGGGAAATAATGAGCAGTTCTTC.

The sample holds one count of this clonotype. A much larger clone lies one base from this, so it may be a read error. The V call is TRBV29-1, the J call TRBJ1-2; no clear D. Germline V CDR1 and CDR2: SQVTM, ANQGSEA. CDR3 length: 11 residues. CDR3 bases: TGCAGCGTTGAGGCCTTCTATGACTACACCTTC. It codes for CSVEAFYDYTF.

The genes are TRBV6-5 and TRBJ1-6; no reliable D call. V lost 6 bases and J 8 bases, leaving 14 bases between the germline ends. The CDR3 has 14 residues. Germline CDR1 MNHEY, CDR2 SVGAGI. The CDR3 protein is CASRSDIRDSPLHF. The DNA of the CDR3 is TGTGCCAGCAGGAGTGACATTCGGGATTCACCCCTCCACTTT.

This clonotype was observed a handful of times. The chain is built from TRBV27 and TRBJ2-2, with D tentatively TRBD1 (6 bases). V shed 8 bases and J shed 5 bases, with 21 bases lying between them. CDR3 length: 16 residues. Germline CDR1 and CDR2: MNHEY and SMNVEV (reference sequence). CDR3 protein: CASHGVGRGETGELFF. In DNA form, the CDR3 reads TGTGCCAGCCATGGCGTCGGCAGGGGCGAAACCGGGGAGCTGTTTTTT.

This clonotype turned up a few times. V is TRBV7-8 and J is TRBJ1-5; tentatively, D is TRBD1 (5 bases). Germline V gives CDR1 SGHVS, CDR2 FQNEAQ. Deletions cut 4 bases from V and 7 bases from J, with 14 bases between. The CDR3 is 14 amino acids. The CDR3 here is CASSSGDRNQPQHF. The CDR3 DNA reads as TGTGCCAGCAGCTCGGGGGACCGTAACCAGCCCCAGCATTTT.

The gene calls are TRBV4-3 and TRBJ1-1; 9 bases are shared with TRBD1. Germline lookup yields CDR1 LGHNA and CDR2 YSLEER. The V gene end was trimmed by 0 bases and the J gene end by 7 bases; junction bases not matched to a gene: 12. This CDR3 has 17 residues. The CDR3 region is CASSQDALGQGPFEAFF. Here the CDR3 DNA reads TGCGCCAGCAGCCAAGATGCCTTGGGACAGGGTCCGTTTGAAGCTTTCTTT.

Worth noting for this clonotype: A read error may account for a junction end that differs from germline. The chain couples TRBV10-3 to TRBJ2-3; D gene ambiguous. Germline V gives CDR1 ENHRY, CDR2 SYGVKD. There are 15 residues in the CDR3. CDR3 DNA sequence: TGTGTCATCAGTGAGTCGAGCACTAGCACAGATACGCAGTATTTT. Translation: CVISESSTSTDTQYF.

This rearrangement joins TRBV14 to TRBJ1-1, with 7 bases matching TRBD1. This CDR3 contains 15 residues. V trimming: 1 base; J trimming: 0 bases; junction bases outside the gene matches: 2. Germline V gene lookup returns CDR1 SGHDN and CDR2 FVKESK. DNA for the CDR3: TGTGCCAGCAGCCAAGCGACAGGGATGAACACTGAAGCTTTCTTT. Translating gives CASSQATGMNTEAFF.

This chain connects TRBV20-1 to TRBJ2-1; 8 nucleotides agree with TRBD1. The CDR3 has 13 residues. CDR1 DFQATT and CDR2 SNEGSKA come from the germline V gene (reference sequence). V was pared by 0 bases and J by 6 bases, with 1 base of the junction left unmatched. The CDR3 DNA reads TGCAGTGCTAGAGAACAGGGGGGCAATGAGCAGTTCTTC. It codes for CSAREQGGNEQFF.

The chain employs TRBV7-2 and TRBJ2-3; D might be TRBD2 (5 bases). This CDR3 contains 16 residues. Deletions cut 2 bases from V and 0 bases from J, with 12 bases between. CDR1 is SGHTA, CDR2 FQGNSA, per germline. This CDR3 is CASSLYEGLSTDTQYF. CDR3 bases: TGTGCCAGCAGCTTATACGAGGGCCTCAGCACAGATACGCAGTATTTT.

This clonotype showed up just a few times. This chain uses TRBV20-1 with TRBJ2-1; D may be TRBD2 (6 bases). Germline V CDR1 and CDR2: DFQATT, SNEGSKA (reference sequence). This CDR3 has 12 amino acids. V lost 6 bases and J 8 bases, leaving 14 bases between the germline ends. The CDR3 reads CSAWEKRDEQFF. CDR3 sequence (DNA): TGCAGTGCATGGGAAAAGCGGGATGAGCAGTTCTTC.